The clone carrying this T cell receptor beta chain was seen ten or more times. What it binds is not known. The authors amplified TCR beta CDR3 regions, and they did so from RNA transcripts for repertoire sequencing. Scientists carried out first-round RT-PCR using HTBI primers and then a second-round multiplex PCR. TCRdb re-derived calls from the multiplex PCR reads in MiXCR, one entry per CDR3 protein. The sample lists fewer than 600,000 distinct CDR3 sequences, roughly an eighth occurring once. This CDR3 has 15 amino acids. From germline, CDR1 is SGHAT and CDR2 FQNNGV. Losses at the gene ends were 7 bases for V and 1 base for J; bases not matched to a gene: 5. The source of the sample is a study of Graves' ophthalmopathy and Graves' hyperthyroidism. Overall study findings and caveats: Discrimination between ophthalmopathy and stable hyperthyroidism by a 13-signature model showed roughly 88% sensitivity and 70% to 82% specificity. It was with 65% to 71% sensitivity and about 72% specificity that the model predicted ophthalmopathy progression.

The sample was blood. The receptor was derived from a woman in her 30s with Graves' ophthalmopathy. The chain is built from TRBV11-2 and TRBJ2-2, with 8 bases lining up with TRBD1. The CDR3 DNA is TGTGCCAGCATGAGGGGGACAGGGAACACCGGGGAGCTGTTTTTT. This codes for CASMRGTGNTGELFF.